The clone carrying this T cell receptor (beta chain) has just one count. The data were obtained in a study of T cell changes during pregnancy in multiple sclerosis. The CDR3 is 13 residues long. V was trimmed by 0 bases and J by 4 bases, leaving 7 bases between them. Germline CDR1 SGHDT, CDR2 YYEEEE. TCRdb keeps only in-frame clones here, not all; method: immunoSEQ multiplex PCR. The table has fewer than 90,000 clones, 94% seen once. The receptor comes from a female donor in good health, enrolled as a control in a pregnancy study. This chain joins TRBV5-6 and TRBJ2-5, with a weak D call TRBD1 (5 bases). Sequencing was performed on peripheral blood, taken after pregnancy. The CDR3 DNA reads as TGTGCCAGCAGCTTGGTGACAGTAGAGACCCAGTACTTC. This encodes CASSLVTVETQYF. The full variable domain, rest sourced from reference TRBV5-6 and TRBJ2-5, is DAGVTQSPTHLIKTRGQQVTLRCSPKSGHDTVSWYQQALGQGPQFIFQYYEEEERQRGNFPDRFSGHQFPNYSSELNVNALLLGDSALYLCASSLVTVETQYFGPGTRLLVL.